This T cell receptor beta chain was identified during a study of blood T cell repertoires in COVID-19. In the study overall: PBMCs, B-cell-depleted T cells, or T cells were the source of the cDNA or gDNA that made up the material.

How the authors handled the data: Nucleated cell number was recorded as an estimate derived from reference gene primer amplification. Repertoires were generated with immunoSEQ multiplex PCR, while TCRdb's copy carries only in-frame clones and drops some. V and J calls and clone size are given by that table; D and trimming were obtained from the DNA. The sample has around 140,000 clones, around 84% seen once. Trimming shortened V by 5 bases and J by 5 bases, and 12 bases separated the two germline ends. The CDR3 runs to 13 residues. Germline lookup yields CDR1 LNHDA and CDR2 SQIVND (reference sequence).

J is TRBJ1-2 and V is TRBV19; D possibly corresponds to TRBD1 (5 bases). Sample: peripheral blood. This clonotype was obtained from a man between 60 and 75 years old with active or convalescent COVID-19. Here the CDR3 reads CASSSRVLYGYTF. CDR3 bases: TGTGCCAGTAGTTCCAGGGTTCTATATGGCTACACCTTC.